Below are 27 T cell receptor beta chains sequenced from a single sample in a study of blood T cell repertoires in COVID-19. The protocol was immunoSEQ multiplex PCR, while the TCRdb copy is restricted to in-frame clones and leaves out a portion. Among around 60,000 clones listed, around 90% were seen once. Sequenced sample: peripheral blood. The receptors stem from a man aged 45-60 years with active COVID-19.

This clone was detected only once. This chain connects TRBV4-1 to TRBJ2-3, with D possibly being TRBD2 (5 bases). The CDR3 covers 14 residues. The V gene's germline CDR1 is MGHRA and CDR2 YSYEKL. The germline V and J ends were trimmed by 4 bases and 4 bases, with 12 bases remaining between them. The CDR3 sequence is CASSLQEAPDTQYF. The CDR3 coding sequence is TGCGCCAGCAGCCTTCAGGAGGCCCCAGATACGCAGTATTTT.

This clone was counted between two and nine times. The V gene is TRBV12-3 or TRBV12-4, the J gene TRBJ1-1; the D is unclear. Trimming took off 10 bases at V and 1 base at J, with 13 bases between the two ends. The CDR3 runs 13 residues. The CDR3 here is CATNTGRNTEAFF. The CDR3 coding sequence is TGTGCCACAAACACCGGGAGGAACACTGAAGCTTTCTTT.

The V and J genes are TRBV5-1 and TRBJ2-7; 7 positions match TRBD1. CDR3 length: 14 amino acids. The germline V gene encodes CDR1 SGHRS and CDR2 YFSETQ. V was pared by 4 bases and J by 3 bases, with 7 bases of the junction left unmatched. CDR3 region: CASSRTGVHYEQYF. The CDR3 bases are TGCGCCAGCAGCAGGACAGGCGTACACTACGAGCAGTACTTC.

This rearrangement joins TRBV4-3 to TRBJ2-1, with TRBD2 matching 8 bases. The germline CDR1 and CDR2 sequences are LGHNA and YSLEER. The CDR3 sequence is 15 residues long. Trimming removed 0 bases from V and 9 bases from J; junction bases left unmatched: 7. The DNA of the CDR3 is TGCGCCAGCAGCCAAGAGGGGACTAGGGCCGCTGAGCAGTTCTTC. Residues: CASSQEGTRAAEQFF.

This chain uses TRBV28 with TRBJ2-5, with D perhaps matching TRBD1 (5 bases). With 6 bases removed from V and 4 bases from J, the gap between germline ends came to 12 bases. This CDR3 region has 13 residues. Germline V gene sequence: CDR1 MDHEN, CDR2 SYDVKM. The CDR3 here is CASSPRVRETQYF. The CDR3, as DNA: TGTGCCAGCAGCCCCAGGGTCCGAGAGACCCAGTACTTC.

V gene TRBV30 combines with J gene TRBJ2-5; 11 bases map to TRBD2. CDR1 and CDR2 (germline): GTSNPN, SVGIG (reference sequence). The CDR3 covers 15 residues. V dropped 5 bases and J dropped 7; count of bases not matched to a gene: 12. DNA of the CDR3: TGTGCCTGGGGCCCGACTAGCGGGGAGGCGGGGACCCAGTACTTC. The encoded protein is CAWGPTSGEAGTQYF.

This chain joins TRBV5-4 and TRBJ2-3, with 8 bases fitting TRBD1. CDR3 length equals 13 residues. Germline CDR1 SGHNT, CDR2 YYREEE (reference sequence). V lost 4 bases to trimming and J lost 7 bases; unmatched junction nucleotides: 5. In DNA, the CDR3 is TGTGCCAGCAGCCCAGGGGGCAAGAATACGCAGTATTTT. Translated: CASSPGGKNTQYF.

J is TRBJ2-4 and V is TRBV6-5; 10 bases match TRBD2. Trimming took 7 bases from V and 8 from J; bases not matched to a gene: 8. The CDR3 has 14 amino acids. Per the germline V gene, CDR1 is MNHEY and CDR2 is SVGAGI. The CDR3: CASKVAGGSHIQYF. DNA for the CDR3: TGTGCCAGCAAAGTAGCGGGGGGTTCTCACATTCAGTACTTC.

The V and J genes are TRBV21-1 and TRBJ2-1; the tabulated D call, TRBD1, remains unverified against the DNA. TRBV21-1 is a pseudogene segment. The CDR3 is made up of 14 amino acids. CDR3 region: CASSSRQGDNEQFF. In nucleotides, the CDR3 is TGTGCCAGCAGCTCCAGACAGGGAGACAATGAGCAGTTCTTC.

The chain has TRBV2 and TRBJ1-2, with TRBD1 matching 8 bases. The CDR3 totals 13 residues. Unmatched junction bases numbered 9, after V lost 7 bases and J lost 8 bases. Germline lookup yields CDR1 SNHLY and CDR2 FYNNEI. The CDR3 is CASKNQGARGYTF. CDR3 sequence (DNA): TGTGCCAGCAAGAATCAGGGGGCAAGGGGCTACACCTTC.

V and J are TRBV29-1 and TRBJ1-1; TRBD1 matches at 7 bases. The junction had 4 bases not matched to a gene; V was cut back by 7 bases and J by 2 bases. Germline V gene sequence: CDR1 SQVTM, CDR2 ANQGSEA. CDR3 length: 12 amino acids. The CDR3 sequence is CSGAGGNTEAFF. The CDR3 DNA follows: TGCAGCGGGGCAGGGGGTAACACTGAAGCTTTCTTT.

CDR3 loop: CASSSLINGQPQHF. CDR3 DNA: TGTGCCAGCAGCTCGCTTATAAACGGTCAGCCCCAGCATTTT. The chain has TRBV7-8 and TRBJ1-5; D is uncertain. Between the trimmed V and J ends, which lost 4 bases and 6 bases, there was a span of 13 bases. Per the germline V gene, CDR1 is SGHVS and CDR2 is FQNEAQ. The CDR3 covers 14 residues.

The chain employs TRBV6-4 and TRBJ1-1, with a possible D match to TRBD1 (6 bases). V lost 4 bases to trimming and J lost 0 bases, with 15 bases between them. This CDR3 has 16 residues. CDR1 and CDR2 from the germline V gene are MRHNA and SNTAGT. CDR3 amino acids: CASSASGAGMNTEAFF. The DNA of the CDR3 is TGTGCCAGCAGTGCTTCAGGGGCAGGGATGAACACTGAAGCTTTCTTT.

The chain has TRBV19 and TRBJ1-2; 8 bases are shared with TRBD1. CDR1 LNHDA and CDR2 SQIVND come from the germline V gene (reference sequence). The ends lost 5 bases at V and 7 bases at J; junction bases unmatched: 9. The length of the CDR3 is 14 residues. The chain's CDR3 is CASSPAGGAGGYTF. The CDR3, as DNA: TGTGCCAGTAGTCCCGCAGGGGGCGCGGGTGGCTACACCTTC.

Only one count was recorded for this clone. This chain uses TRBV12-3 or TRBV12-4 with TRBJ1-4; D remains ambiguous. This CDR3 spans 12 amino acids. Between the trimmed V and J ends, which lost 3 bases and 8 bases, there was a span of 7 bases. CDR3 bases: TGTGCCAGCAGTTTCGATAGCGAAAAACTGTTTTTT. It codes for CASSFDSEKLFF.

The chain employs TRBV5-1 and TRBJ2-7, with 9 bases lining up with TRBD2. Germline CDR1 SGHRS, CDR2 YFSETQ. V was pared by 4 bases and J by 0 bases, with 5 bases of the junction left unmatched. The CDR3 length is 15 residues. The CDR3 loop reads CASSPGLASSYEQYF. Written as DNA, the CDR3 is TGCGCCAGCAGCCCCGGACTAGCGAGCTCCTACGAGCAGTACTTC.

The chain links TRBV5-1 to TRBJ1-1; the match to TRBD1 covers 7 bases. The CDR3 has 15 amino acids. The germline gives CDR1 SGHRS, CDR2 YFSETQ. The V segment lost 0 bases and the J segment 13 bases; nucleotides outside the gene matches: 15. As DNA, the CDR3 is TGCGCCAGCAGCTTGGCCCCGGGACAGAAAGTAGGGGGTTTCTTT. Its protein product is CASSLAPGQKVGGFF.

V usage is TRBV6-5 and J usage is TRBJ2-5; 9 bases are a match to TRBD2. CDR3 size: 15 residues. Germline CDR1 and CDR2: MNHEY and SVGAGI. The V gene end was trimmed by 6 bases and the J gene end by 5 bases; junction bases not matched to a gene: 10. The CDR3 DNA is TGTGCCAGCAGCCCCCGGGCGGGGGGGCGGGAGACCCAGTACTTC. Protein sequence: CASSPRAGGRETQYF.

This chain links TRBV24-1 with TRBJ2-1, with 9 bases that match TRBD2. The CDR3 covers 14 residues. V lost 4 bases, J lost 7 bases, and 4 bases stayed unmatched. Germline V gene lookup returns CDR1 KGHDR and CDR2 SFDVKD. The CDR3 region is CATSEAGGRNEQFF. The CDR3 DNA reads as TGTGCCACCAGTGAGGCGGGGGGGCGGAATGAGCAGTTCTTC.

CDR3 protein: CASSLGGTGENEAFF. CDR3 sequence (DNA): TGTGCCAGCAGCTTAGGTGGGACAGGGGAAAATGAAGCTTTCTTT. The V call is TRBV11-3, the J call TRBJ1-1, with 10 bases lining up with TRBD1. From germline, CDR1 is SGHNT and CDR2 YENEEA. Trimming removed 1 base from V and 7 bases from J; junction bases left unmatched: 6. The CDR3 has 15 amino acids.

The rearrangement links TRBV5-8 to TRBJ1-4; TRBD1 might be the D (5 bases). Trimming pared 4 bases from V and 4 bases from J, leaving 14 bases between. CDR1 is SGHTS, CDR2 YDEGEE, per germline. The CDR3 has 15 amino acids. This chain's CDR3 is CASSKGAGFNEKLFF. The CDR3, as DNA: TGTGCCAGCAGCAAAGGGGCGGGGTTTAATGAAAAACTGTTTTTT.

This chain links TRBV7-9 with TRBJ1-2, with D maybe TRBD1 (5 bases). Trimming pared 3 bases from V and 4 bases from J, leaving 9 bases between. The germline V gene has CDR1 SEHNR and CDR2 FQNEAQ (reference sequence). The CDR3 runs to 13 residues. The CDR3 DNA follows: TGTGCCAGCAGCTTGGACAAAATCTATGGCTACACCTTC. It yields the protein CASSLDKIYGYTF.

The chain employs TRBV10-3 and TRBJ2-7; 11 bases line up with TRBD1. V lost 5 bases to trimming and J lost 1 base; unmatched junction nucleotides: 16. CDR1 is ENHRY and CDR2 is SYGVKD in the germline V gene. The CDR3 has 19 amino acids. The CDR3 region has the DNA TGTGCCATCAGTCCTCACCTCAGGGGGACAGGGGGGAGGTCCTACGAGCAGTACTTC. This gives the protein CAISPHLRGTGGRSYEQYF.

This clone was seen a few times. The chain carries TRBV4-1 and TRBJ1-2, with TRBD1 as a possible D gene (5 bases). The germline gives CDR1 MGHRA, CDR2 YSYEKL. Trimming cost V 6 bases and J 7 bases, with 15 bases left between them. The CDR3 runs to 13 residues. The CDR3 bases are TGCGCCAGCAGTCCCGTAGGGGTGGGTGGCTACACCTTC. The encoded protein is CASSPVGVGGYTF.

The rearrangement links TRBV7-9 to TRBJ1-2, with D perhaps TRBD1 (6 bases). Trimming removed 6 bases at V and 5 bases at J, with 16 bases between. The CDR3 is 14 amino acids. Germline-derived CDR1 and CDR2 are SEHNR and FQNEAQ (reference sequence). DNA of the CDR3: TGTGCCAGCAGTGAAAGGACAGTAACATATGGCTACACCTTC. Protein: CASSERTVTYGYTF. Looking up the rest from reference TRBV7-9 and TRBJ1-2 gives the full variable domain: DTGVSQNPRHKITKRGQNVTFRCDPISEHNRLYWYRQTLGQGPEFLTYFQNEAQLEKSRLLSDRFSAERPKGSFSTLEIQRTEQGDSAMYLCASSERTVTYGYTFGSGTRLTVV.

This rearrangement joins TRBV5-4 to TRBJ1-6, with D unclear. The ends were cut back, 0 bases at V and 6 bases at J, with 7 bases in the middle. Germline assignment: CDR1 SGHNT and CDR2 YYREEE (reference sequence). This CDR3 is built from 14 residues. This chain's CDR3 is CASSLDRVNSPLHF. The CDR3 nucleotides read TGTGCCAGCAGCTTGGACCGGGTTAATTCACCCCTCCACTTT.

The chain recombines TRBV9 with TRBJ1-1; TRBD1 agrees at 8 bases. The V segment lost 3 bases and the J segment 7 bases; nucleotides outside the gene matches: 5. The germline CDR1 and CDR2 sequences are SGDLS and YYNGEE. CDR3 length: 13 amino acids. As DNA, the CDR3 is TGTGCCAGCAGCGAGGGACAGGAGGTTGAAGCTTTCTTT. The encoded protein is CASSEGQEVEAFF. The variable domain in full, with the rest retrieved from reference TRBV9 and TRBJ1-1, is DSGVTQTPKHLITATGQRVTLRCSPRSGDLSVYWYQQSLDQGLQFLIQYYNGEERAKGNILERFSAQQFPDLHSELNLSSLELGDSALYFCASSEGQEVEAFFGQGTRLTVV.